These 25 T cell receptor beta chains came from one sample sequenced in a study of blood T cells in healthy people across ages. A second PCR, run for about 7 to 12 cycles, used a sample-barcoded 5' primer plus a J-beta primer mix. MiXCR, run by TCRdb on the 5' RACE reads, gives a single entry per CDR3 protein. This sample has 600,000 to 650,000 distinct CDR3 sequences, with about 53% found just once. The specimen was blood. The receptors shown here come from a man aged 55 to 70 in good health.

This chain joins TRBV5-1 and TRBJ1-2; D gene unclear. V lost 4 bases and J lost 6, with 10 bases in between. Germline V gene data show CDR1 as SGHRS and CDR2 as YFSETQ. This CDR3 spans 12 amino acids. In DNA, the CDR3 is TGCGCCAGCAGCACCCAGTCGAATGGCTACACCTTC. This encodes CASSTQSNGYTF.

The rearrangement joins TRBV20-1 to TRBJ2-5; D may be TRBD2 (5 bases). V lost 5 bases to trimming and J lost 3 bases, with 7 bases between them. CDR3 length: 11 amino acids. Germline CDR1 DFQATT, CDR2 SNEGSKA (reference sequence). The chain's CDR3 is CSAWGEETQYF. CDR3 bases: TGCAGTGCTTGGGGAGAAGAGACCCAGTACTTC.

The chain couples TRBV27 to TRBJ2-3; 10 bases are shared with TRBD1. This CDR3 has 16 amino acids. Germline CDR1 reads MNHEY; CDR2 reads SMNVEV (reference sequence). J was trimmed by 7 bases and V by 5 bases; bases with no gene match: 12. In DNA, the CDR3 is TGTGCCAGCAGTAGATCCCCGGGACAGGGGTACAATACGCAGTATTTT. This translates into CASSRSPGQGYNTQYF.

The chain employs TRBV6-2 or TRBV6-3 and TRBJ1-2; D is undetermined. Germline-derived CDR1 and CDR2 are MNHEY and SVGEGT. Between the trimmed V and J ends, which lost 2 bases and 3 bases, there was a span of 16 bases. This CDR3 comprises 16 residues. In DNA form, the CDR3 reads TGTGCCAGCAGTTACGACGGACCGACCGTAGACTATGGCTACACCTTC. Its protein is CASSYDGPTVDYGYTF.

This rearrangement joins TRBV9 to TRBJ2-4; TRBD2 might be the D (6 bases). The J call may not be correct, given that the DNA end is closer to TRBJ2-7. CDR3 length: 15 amino acids. The germline V gene has CDR1 SGDLS and CDR2 YYNGEE. The CDR3 sequence: CASSVRDGGPYEQYF. CDR3 coding DNA: TGTGCCAGCAGCGTAAGGGACGGGGGACCCTACGAGCAGTACTTC.

The chain combines TRBV3-1 with TRBJ1-2; no definite D call. The CDR3 covers 13 residues. Germline values: CDR1 LGHDT, CDR2 YNNKEL (reference sequence). V lost 10 bases, J lost 3 bases, and 15 bases lay in between. The CDR3 nucleotides read TGTGCCACGGGCGTAGTTGGGGACTATGGCTACACCTTC. Amino acids: CATGVVGDYGYTF. The full variable domain, in which reference TRBV3-1 and TRBJ1-2 provide the parts outside the CDR3, is DTAVSQTPKYLVTQMGNDKSIKCEQNLGHDTMYWYKQDSKKFLKIMFSYNNKELIINETVPNRFSPKSPDKAHLNLHINSLELGDSAVYFCATGVVGDYGYTFGSGTRLTVV.

The chain has TRBV6-1 and TRBJ2-1, with 8 nucleotides matching TRBD2. The CDR3 is made up of 15 amino acids. The V and J ends lost 6 bases and 8 bases, in that order; junction bases with no gene match: 12. Germline V gene lookup returns CDR1 MNHNS and CDR2 SASEGT. CDR3 DNA sequence: TGTGCCAGCAGCGCGGGAGGATTTCCGCAAGATGAGCAGTTCTTC. This codes for CASSAGGFPQDEQFF.

This clonotype was seen more than once but under ten times. V is TRBV29-1 and J is TRBJ1-1, with D hard to call. Germline values: CDR1 SQVTM, CDR2 ANQGSEA. V dropped 4 bases and J dropped 4 bases, with 7 bases sitting between them. The CDR3 has 11 amino acids. As DNA, the CDR3 is TGCAGCGTTGGACGGGGCACTGAAGCTTTCTTT. It codes for CSVGRGTEAFF.

The chain uses TRBV3-1 and TRBJ2-1; D uncertain. Germline CDR1 LGHDT, CDR2 YNNKEL (reference sequence). V was trimmed by 0 bases and J by 5 bases, leaving 5 bases between them. The CDR3 has 13 amino acids. CDR3 in DNA: TGTGCCAGCAGCCAAGATTACAACAATGAGCAGTTCTTC. It codes for CASSQDYNNEQFF.

This rearrangement joins TRBV7-8 to TRBJ1-1, with 7 bases fitting TRBD1. CDR3 length equals 16 residues. Germline V gives CDR1 SGHVS, CDR2 FQNEAQ. Trimming at V came to 8 bases and at J to 0 bases, leaving 12 bases not matched to a gene. The CDR3 DNA reads as TGTGCCAGCTCCCCAGGGGGGGGCTTTTTGAACACTGAAGCTTTCTTT. Translated: CASSPGGGFLNTEAFF.

The gene calls are TRBV7-9 and TRBJ1-4, with D unresolved. In germline, CDR1 is SEHNR, CDR2 FQNEAQ (reference sequence). The V end lost 5 bases, the J end lost 5 bases, and 12 bases lay between the germline ends. This CDR3 contains 14 residues. CDR3 sequence reads: CASSVGQMNEKLFF. CDR3 sequence (DNA): TGTGCCAGCAGCGTCGGTCAGATGAATGAAAAACTGTTTTTT.

J is TRBJ2-1 and V is TRBV28; 7 positions agree with TRBD2. Trimming took 6 bases from V and 2 from J; bases not matched to a gene: 10. The CDR3 loop spans 16 amino acids. Germline V gene data show CDR1 as MDHEN and CDR2 as SYDVKM. In DNA form, the CDR3 reads TGTGCCAGCAGCCGCCTGAAGGCGGGGGCCTACAATGAGCAGTTCTTC. This encodes CASSRLKAGAYNEQFF.

This clonotype has a handful of counts. The V call is TRBV12-3 or TRBV12-4, the J call TRBJ2-7; 7 bases match TRBD1. This CDR3 has 15 amino acids. V shed 7 bases, J shed 6 bases, and the junction held 15 bases outside the gene matches. The CDR3 nucleotides are TGTGCCAGCACCCCTTCCGGGACAGTAAAAGGCGAGCAGTACTTC. This gives the protein CASTPSGTVKGEQYF.

The chain links TRBV12-3 or TRBV12-4 to TRBJ2-1; 11 bases match TRBD2. The J segment lost 7 bases and the V segment lost 7 bases, leaving 12 bases of the junction unmatched. This CDR3 has 16 amino acids. CDR3 protein: CASTPLLAGEGNEQFF. In nucleotides, the CDR3 is TGTGCCAGCACCCCCTTACTAGCGGGGGAAGGAAATGAGCAGTTCTTC.

The table lists this clonotype with a few counts. The rearrangement uses TRBV11-2 and TRBJ2-5; TRBD2 aligns across 11 bases. V lost 5 bases to trimming and J lost 1 base; unmatched junction nucleotides: 6. This CDR3 contains 16 residues. CDR1 SGHAT and CDR2 FQNNGV come from the germline V gene. CDR3: CASSLGTSGTQETQYF. DNA for the CDR3: TGTGCCAGCAGCCTAGGGACTAGCGGAACCCAAGAGACCCAGTACTTC.

This clonotype was counted only a few times. The chain is built from TRBV7-9 and TRBJ1-2; the D is unclear. The germline gives CDR1 SEHNR, CDR2 FQNEAQ (reference sequence). The CDR3 contains 15 residues. The ends were cut back, 3 bases at V and 4 bases at J, with 15 bases in the middle. The CDR3 sequence: CASSLLAGSSYGYTF. The CDR3 bases are TGTGCCAGCAGCTTGTTGGCAGGCTCATCCTATGGCTACACCTTC.

The chain recombines TRBV2 with TRBJ2-1; 16 bases match TRBD2. The ends lost 5 bases at V and 4 bases at J; junction bases unmatched: 11. The V gene's germline CDR1 is SNHLY and CDR2 FYNNEI. This CDR3 has 19 residues. Here the CDR3 DNA reads TGTGCCAGCAGTCTGCTGGGGACTAGCGGGGGGGCCGCTTACAATGAGCAGTTCTTC. Encoded protein: CASSLLGTSGGAAYNEQFF.

This clonotype has more than one count but fewer than ten. The chain has TRBV12-3 or TRBV12-4 and TRBJ2-7; D gene ambiguous. V lost 3 bases and J lost 3, with 12 bases in between. The CDR3 is 14 amino acids. The CDR3 is CASSLRPNFYEQYF. In DNA, the CDR3 is TGTGCCAGCAGTTTGAGGCCTAACTTCTACGAGCAGTACTTC.

V usage is TRBV19 and J usage is TRBJ1-5; the D is unclear. Germline V CDR1 and CDR2: LNHDA, SQIVND (reference sequence). The CDR3 totals 16 residues. Trimming pared 3 bases from V and 0 bases from J, leaving 12 bases between. The CDR3 sequence is CASSMGEPYSNQPQHF. The CDR3 region has the DNA TGTGCCAGTAGTATGGGAGAACCTTATAGCAATCAGCCCCAGCATTTT.

This clonotype has only a few counts. The chain links TRBV5-1 to TRBJ2-5; unclear D gene. Germline lookup yields CDR1 SGHRS and CDR2 YFSETQ. V was trimmed by 1 base and J by 6 bases, leaving 13 bases between them. This CDR3 has 14 amino acids. The CDR3 loop is CASSLLPGWKTQYF. In DNA, the CDR3 is TGCGCCAGCAGCTTGTTGCCGGGTTGGAAGACCCAGTACTTC.

The chain links TRBV12-3 or TRBV12-4 to TRBJ2-7, with 7 bases that match TRBD1. The CDR3 extends over 14 amino acids. With 5 bases clipped from V and 3 bases from J, the junction kept 7 bases outside the gene matches. CDR3 sequence: CASSKTDRIYEQYF. CDR3 bases: TGTGCCAGCAGTAAAACGGACAGGATCTACGAGCAGTACTTC.

The chain links TRBV6-5 to TRBJ2-4; D is tentatively TRBD1 or TRBD2 (5 bases each). The CDR3 is 15 residues long. Germline CDR1 and CDR2: MNHEY and SVGAGI. Trimming took 0 bases from V and 4 from J, leaving 10 bases between them. The CDR3 DNA is TGTGCCAGCAGTTACTCGGGGGATCGAAAAAACATTCAGTACTTC. It specifies CASSYSGDRKNIQYF.

CDR3 coding DNA: TGTGCCAGCTCACGGGACAGGGGGCTGAATTCACCCCTCCACTTT. Its protein product is CASSRDRGLNSPLHF. The V and J genes are TRBV18 and TRBJ1-6; 12 nucleotides agree with TRBD1. Germline CDR1 KGHSH, CDR2 LQKENI. The CDR3 length is 15 residues. J was trimmed by 7 bases and V by 4 bases; bases with no gene match: 2.

The chain has TRBV2 and TRBJ2-5; either TRBD1 or TRBD2 may fit D (5 bases each). This CDR3 comprises 15 residues. CDR1 and CDR2 from the germline V gene are SNHLY and FYNNEI. V was cut by 1 base and J by 5 bases, with 14 bases left in between. The CDR3 reads CASSEVVGTAETQYF. CDR3 DNA sequence: TGTGCCAGCAGTGAAGTGGTGGGGACGGCGGAGACCCAGTACTTC.

The gene calls are TRBV12-3 or TRBV12-4 and TRBJ1-5; D is undetermined. This CDR3 is 15 amino acids long. V dropped 1 base and J dropped 3 bases, with 10 bases sitting between them. The CDR3 here is CASSLEAGYNQPQHF. In DNA, the CDR3 is TGTGCCAGCAGTTTAGAAGCAGGATACAATCAGCCCCAGCATTTT.